Presented here are 28 T cell receptor beta chains from one specimen sequenced in a study of early T cells in non-severe SARS-CoV-2 infection. One entry per CDR3 protein, called by TCRdb with MiXCR from the 5' RACE reads. In the table there are some 55,000 distinct CDR3 sequences, roughly 12% of which are singletons. Sequencing was performed on whole blood. The source is an adult who was a healthcare worker with PCR-confirmed SARS-CoV-2 infection or an uninfected control (not recorded which).

In its sample, this clonotype was seen a few times. The chain uses TRBV5-1 and TRBJ1-2; possible D gene TRBD1, 5 bases. The CDR3 contains 13 residues. Germline lookup yields CDR1 SGHRS and CDR2 YFSETQ. V shed 0 bases and J shed 9 bases, with 12 bases lying between them. The CDR3 DNA follows: TGCGCCAGCAGCTTGGACGGGGCGAGAAGCTACACCTTC. It codes for CASSLDGARSYTF.

This clonotype was seen repeatedly, ten times or more. The rearrangement joins TRBV29-1 to TRBJ2-1; 12 bases align to TRBD2. CDR1 SQVTM and CDR2 ANQGSEA come from the germline V gene. The CDR3 consists of 13 residues. J gave up 6 bases and V 5 bases, and 2 bases lay outside the gene matches. In DNA form, the CDR3 reads TGCAGCGTTAGACTAGCGGGAGCCAATGAGCAGTTCTTC. Translated, it gives CSVRLAGANEQFF.

This chain joins TRBV5-8 and TRBJ2-7; D remains ambiguous. The CDR3 spans 10 residues. With 7 bases removed from V and 2 bases from J, the gap between germline ends came to 4 bases. Germline CDR1 and CDR2: SGHTS and YDEGEE. For the CDR3, the DNA is TGTGCCAGCCTGACCTACGAGCAGTACTTC. Residues: CASLTYEQYF.

This clonotype came up many times. The V and J genes are TRBV7-6 and TRBJ2-2, with 9 nucleotides matching TRBD2. Germline CDR1 and CDR2: SGHVS and FNYEAQ. CDR3 size: 17 residues. V trimming: 1 base; J trimming: 2 bases; junction bases outside the gene matches: 5. The CDR3 DNA follows: TGTGCCAGCAGCTTAGTTCCTAGCGGGGACAACACCGGGGAGCTGTTTTTT. As protein: CASSLVPSGDNTGELFF.

This clonotype has a count of ten or more. The J gene is TRBJ2-7, the V gene TRBV3-1; TRBD2 is a possible D gene (7 bases). CDR3 length: 17 amino acids. The germline gives CDR1 LGHDT, CDR2 YNNKEL (reference sequence). The V end was cut by 5 bases, the J end by 5 bases, with 25 bases between. For the CDR3, the DNA is TGTGCCAGCAGCTTGGTACAGGGTCGATCCGGGACTAACGAGCAGTACTTC. Residues: CASSLVQGRSGTNEQYF.

The chain combines TRBV11-2 with TRBJ2-7; 7 positions agree with TRBD2. The CDR3 has 16 residues. V trimming: 5 bases; J trimming: 0 bases; junction bases outside the gene matches: 10. Germline CDR1 reads SGHAT; CDR2 reads FQNNGV. CDR3 in DNA: TGTGCCAGCAGCCTTCGGACTAGGTCGAGCTCCTACGAGCAGTACTTC. This translates into CASSLRTRSSSYEQYF. The complete variable domain, with remaining parts taken from reference TRBV11-2 and TRBJ2-7, reads EAGVAQSPRYKIIEKRQSVAFWCNPISGHATLYWYQQILGQGPKLLIQFQNNGVVDDSQLPKDRFSAERLKGVDSTLKIQPAKLEDSAVYLCASSLRTRSSSYEQYFGPGTRLTVT.

This clonotype was observed at least ten times. This chain uses TRBV27 with TRBJ1-4; 7 positions match TRBD1. Germline CDR1 MNHEY, CDR2 SMNVEV (reference sequence). The CDR3 loop spans 16 amino acids. Germline trimming cut 4 bases from V and 5 bases from J; bases unmatched to any gene: 10. The CDR3 loop is CASSSTLTGRNEKLFF. CDR3 nucleotide sequence: TGTGCCAGCAGTTCGACGCTGACAGGGAGAAATGAAAAACTGTTTTTT.

Many counts were recorded for this clonotype. This rearrangement joins TRBV12-3 or TRBV12-4 to TRBJ1-2; D remains ambiguous. The CDR3 spans 14 residues. V shed 6 bases and J shed 4 bases, with 15 bases lying between them. This CDR3 reads CASSPEGKAYGYTF. The CDR3 DNA reads TGTGCCAGCAGCCCCGAGGGAAAGGCCTATGGCTACACCTTC.

A note on this clonotype: With a much larger clone just one base away, this may be a read error. The J gene is TRBJ2-5, the V gene TRBV7-9, with D possibly matching TRBD2 (5 bases). The length of the CDR3 is 14 residues. Germline V lookup: CDR1 SEHNR, CDR2 FQNEAQ (reference sequence). CDR3 coding DNA: TGTGCCACCGTTCGAGGGAGTTCCCAACAGACCCAGTACTTC. This encodes CATVRGSSQQTQYF.

In the case of this clonotype: A read error may explain this, as a much larger clone is one base away. V gene TRBV11-1 combines with J gene TRBJ2-7; no firm D call. Per germline, CDR1 SGHAT and CDR2 FQDESV (reference sequence). The CDR3 runs 11 residues. This CDR3 is CAISDPSEQYF. Here the CDR3 DNA reads TGTGCCATCAGCGATCCCTCCGAGCAGTACTTC.

This clonotype was detected many times. The CDR3 coding sequence is TGTGCCAGTGCGGGGACAGCCATTGCCTATAATTCACCCCTCCACTTT. Residues: CASAGTAIAYNSPLHF. V gene TRBV19 combines with J gene TRBJ1-6; 7 nucleotides line up with TRBD1. J gave up 2 bases and V 8 bases, and 9 bases lay outside the gene matches. The CDR3 consists of 16 residues. CDR1 and CDR2 (germline): LNHDA, SQIVND (reference sequence).

This clonotype was counted many times. The gene calls are TRBV7-8 and TRBJ2-3; D unresolved. The CDR3 has 13 residues. V lost 2 bases to trimming and J lost 2 bases, with 5 bases between them. CDR1 and CDR2 from the germline V gene are SGHVS and FQNEAQ. This chain's CDR3 is CASSLTDTDTQYF. In DNA form, the CDR3 reads TGTGCCAGCAGCTTAACCGACACAGATACGCAGTATTTT.

This clonotype was seen many times. The genes are TRBV12-3 or TRBV12-4 and TRBJ1-2, with 7 bases fitting TRBD1. The CDR3 is 13 amino acids. The J segment lost 4 bases and the V segment lost 4 bases, leaving 3 bases of the junction unmatched. Here the CDR3 DNA reads TGTGCCAGCAGTTATGGGACAGCCTATGGCTACACCTTC. Translating it yields CASSYGTAYGYTF.

This clonotype was counted many times. The chain links TRBV6-2 or TRBV6-3 to TRBJ2-7; tentative D call: TRBD2 (5 bases). The CDR3 contains 14 residues. CDR1 and CDR2 from the germline V gene are MNHEY and SVGEGT. Trimming pared 8 bases from V and 2 bases from J, leaving 16 bases between. The CDR3 DNA reads as TGTGCCAGCTATAACCCCGAGGGCGCCTACGAGCAGTACTTC. Its translation is CASYNPEGAYEQYF.

This clonotype was seen only a few times. The chain joins TRBV11-2 to TRBJ2-7; no clear D gene. With 1 base removed from V and 2 bases from J, the gap between germline ends came to 12 bases. The CDR3 has 15 residues. Germline lookup yields CDR1 SGHAT and CDR2 FQNNGV. The chain's CDR3 is CASSLAYRLTYEQYF. The DNA for the CDR3 is TGTGCCAGCAGCTTAGCCTATCGATTAACCTACGAGCAGTACTTC.

This clonotype has a count of ten or more. This chain connects TRBV6-5 to TRBJ1-2, with no clear D. The CDR3 consists of 13 residues. Deletions cut 2 bases from V and 4 bases from J, with 8 bases between. CDR1 and CDR2 (germline): MNHEY, SVGAGI. The CDR3 nucleotides are TGTGCCAGCAGTTACGCCGTTAGCTATGGCTACACCTTC. Its protein product is CASSYAVSYGYTF.

In its sample, this clonotype was seen many times. The V and J genes are TRBV29-1 and TRBJ1-1, with TRBD1 matching over 7 bases. Germline CDR1 and CDR2: SQVTM and ANQGSEA. The CDR3 contains 15 residues. J lost 0 bases, V lost 1 base, and 5 bases had no gene match. The CDR3 DNA reads TGCAGCGTTGAAGGGTGGACAGGAATGAACACTGAAGCTTTCTTT. It yields the protein CSVEGWTGMNTEAFF. Drawing the rest from reference TRBV29-1 and TRBJ1-1, the complete variable domain is SAVISQKPSRDICQRGTSLTIQCQVDSQVTMMFWYRQQPGQSLTLIATANQGSEATYESGFVIDKFPISRPNLTFSTLTVSNMSPEDSSIYLCSVEGWTGMNTEAFFGQGTRLTVV.

This clonotype was picked up many times. V gene TRBV6-1 combines with J gene TRBJ2-7; no firm D call. CDR3 length equals 12 residues. The V end lost 5 bases, the J end lost 4 bases, and 9 bases lay between the germline ends. In germline, CDR1 is MNHNS, CDR2 SASEGT. CDR3 sequence (DNA): TGTGCCAGCAGTACGACAACGTACGAGCAGTACTTC. Protein sequence: CASSTTTYEQYF.

This clonotype showed up many times. The chain joins TRBV3-1 to TRBJ2-1; the D gene is possibly TRBD1 (5 bases). There are 16 residues in the CDR3. Between the trimmed V and J ends, which lost 3 bases and 7 bases, there was a span of 19 bases. CDR1 and CDR2 from the germline V gene are LGHDT and YNNKEL (reference sequence). In DNA form, the CDR3 reads TGTGCCAGCAGCCATCTCAGGGTAGGGGCCTCAAATGAGCAGTTCTTC. Its protein product is CASSHLRVGASNEQFF.

This clonotype was seen more than once but under ten times. This rearrangement joins TRBV19 to TRBJ2-2, with no clear D. Germline lookup yields CDR1 LNHDA and CDR2 SQIVND (reference sequence). This CDR3 contains 15 residues. Trimming pared 1 base from V and 4 bases from J, leaving 10 bases between. CDR3 amino acids: CASSIVRLGTGELFF. In nucleotides, the CDR3 is TGTGCCAGTAGTATAGTCAGGCTGGGCACCGGGGAGCTGTTTTTT.

The chain uses TRBV13 and TRBJ1-1, with D possibly being TRBD1 (5 bases). The CDR3 is 14 residues long. The ends were cut back, 5 bases at V and 4 bases at J, with 14 bases in the middle. CDR1 and CDR2 (germline): PRHDT, FYEKMQ (reference sequence). CDR3 DNA: TGTGCCAGCAGCCTGCGAGGGGATGGCACTGAAGCTTTCTTT. Protein: CASSLRGDGTEAFF.

V and J are TRBV29-1 and TRBJ2-7; TRBD2 matches 9 bases. Trimming took 1 base from V and 3 from J; bases not matched to a gene: 7. There are 15 residues in the CDR3. Germline-derived CDR1 and CDR2 are SQVTM and ANQGSEA. The CDR3 sequence is CSVEGPSGGLYEQYF. In DNA, the CDR3 is TGCAGCGTTGAAGGGCCCAGCGGGGGGCTCTACGAGCAGTACTTC.

This clonotype appeared many times. The chain couples TRBV5-1 to TRBJ2-1, with a weak D call TRBD1 (5 bases). This CDR3 region has 13 residues. The germline V gene encodes CDR1 SGHRS and CDR2 YFSETQ. Trimming cost V 1 base and J 6 bases, with 8 bases left between them. CDR3 DNA: TGCGCCAGCAGCTTGATAGGGGTCAATGAGCAGTTCTTC. The encoded protein is CASSLIGVNEQFF.

The J gene is TRBJ1-2, the V gene TRBV5-5, with D unclear. Trimming took 4 bases from V and 2 from J, leaving 15 bases between them. The CDR3 sequence is 15 residues long. The germline CDR1 and CDR2 sequences are SGHKS and YYEKEE (reference sequence). CDR3 DNA: TGTGCCAGCAGCCAACACCTTGGAGGAAACTATGGCTACACCTTC. Its protein product is CASSQHLGGNYGYTF.

This chain uses TRBV10-1 with TRBJ2-5; 8 nucleotides line up with TRBD2. Germline CDR1 is WNHNN and CDR2 is SYGVQD (reference sequence). V was clipped by 0 bases and J by 5 bases; unmatched bases: 5. The CDR3 sequence is 15 residues long. CDR3 residues: CASSESGGGTETQYF. DNA for the CDR3: TGCGCCAGCAGTGAGTCCGGCGGGGGGACCGAGACCCAGTACTTC.

In its sample, this clonotype was seen many times. V gene TRBV11-2 combines with J gene TRBJ2-6; maybe TRBD2 (5 bases). Germline CDR1 is SGHAT and CDR2 is FQNNGV. The CDR3 has 19 residues. V was clipped by 1 base and J by 0 bases, with 16 bases between them. CDR3: CASSLGTGKSSSGANVLTF. Written as DNA, the CDR3 is TGTGCCAGCAGCTTAGGTACCGGGAAGAGTTCCTCTGGGGCCAACGTCCTGACTTTC.

The gene calls are TRBV5-6 and TRBJ1-2; no clear D gene. The germline V gene has CDR1 SGHDT and CDR2 YYEEEE. Trimming left V 1 base short and J 6 bases short, with 16 bases between. The CDR3 runs 15 residues. As DNA, the CDR3 is TGTGCCAGCAGCTTGACCTCCCGAAGAGACCATGGCTACACCTTC. This codes for CASSLTSRRDHGYTF.

There are many counts of this clonotype. CDR3 sequence reads: CASSPRGGHEAFF. CDR3 DNA: TGTGCCAGCAGCCCCCGTGGGGGCCATGAAGCTTTCTTT. V gene TRBV5-6 combines with J gene TRBJ1-1; possibly TRBD1 for D (6 bases). This CDR3 is 13 amino acids long. CDR1 and CDR2 (germline): SGHDT, YYEEEE. V lost 4 bases to trimming and J lost 7 bases, with 14 bases between them.